This T cell receptor (beta chain) emerged from a study of T cell repertoires in cytomegalovirus infection (dated by TCRdb to about 2019). Background for the entire study: Recently identified HLA-C-restricted CMV epitopes, whose presentation resists viral immunomodulation, were targeted by peptide stimulations together with well-studied HLA-B-restricted epitopes. Because public TCR beta signatures pointed to carriage of CMV infection together with the matching HLA type, the HLA type of each donor mattered for the analysis. The investigation overall reported the following: The ex vivo response was dominated by HLA-C-restricted CMV-specific TCR beta clonotypes, and the single most frequent clonotype in two of eight donors was supplied by these HLA-C-restricted clonotypes. Carriers of CMV infection plus the relevant HLA type were discriminated by the cumulative frequency of public TCR beta family members in the study cohort and in an independent approximately 340-donor cohort.

The germline V gene (reference sequence) specifies LNHDA as CDR1 and SQIVND as CDR2. Its CDR3 holds 15 amino acids, cysteine through phenylalanine. Just CDR3 DNA is preserved here, 45 bases in frame from base 1. From V the trimming removes 7 bases and from J it removes 3 bases, while the gene matches leave 9 bases of the junction unaccounted for. The treatment or condition label here, explained by the study, means: in vitro stimulation with specific CMV peptide epitopes to enrich CMV-specific T cells. This clonotype was counted between two and nine times. Its antigen specificity is not known. Base qualities are not recorded, but no much larger clone differs from it by a single base. The sequencing machine was an Illumina HiSeq 1500. TCRdb reran the public reads through fastp at Q25 and MiXCR, keeping productive beta chains. Rows are unified per CDR3 protein, each entry keeping the most common DNA and genes. The sample has about 100,000 distinct CDR3 sequences on record, 29% of them singletons. The ten largest clonotypes hold approximately 71% of the sample.

Sequencing was performed on CD8+ T cells from cultured PBMCs, taken from culture after CMV antigen stimulation. The clonotype comes from a human donor in good health (CMV status not recorded). Some clones in this sample may be carry-over from other donors' samples. The sequence joins TRBV19 to TRBJ2-7; TRBD2 agrees with 10 junctional bases. This receptor has the CDR3 CASTPSGGALYEQYF. The DNA sequence is as follows: TGTGCCAGTACCCCGAGCGGGGGGGCCCTCTACGAGCAGTACTTC.